The TCR beta chain under discussion was sequenced for a study of blood T cell repertoires in COVID-19. Study in general: Whether acute or convalescent, the COVID-19 samples came from the United States, Italy and Spain. Sources were T cells, B-cell-depleted T cells, or PBMCs; the material itself was cDNA or gDNA.

This CDR3 is 14 amino acids long. Germline V gene lookup returns CDR1 SGDLS and CDR2 YYNGEE. V was clipped by 2 bases and J by 0 bases, with 9 bases between them. Original data processing: Estimates of nucleated cell counts were drawn from the amplification of reference gene primers. Using immunoSEQ multiplex PCR, the repertoire was profiled, and TCRdb retains in-frame clones only, with some absent. The V and J calls and the clone size are those of that table, but D and trimming were determined from the DNA. Among more than 150,000 clones listed, roughly 90% were seen once. This clonotype was sampled from a man aged 65 to 79 with active or convalescent COVID-19. The chain is built from TRBV9 and TRBJ2-7; D might be TRBD1 (5 bases). The sample consisted of peripheral blood. The CDR3 sequence: CASSVQGHSYEQYF. As DNA, the CDR3 is TGTGCCAGCAGCGTCCAGGGTCACTCCTACGAGCAGTACTTC.